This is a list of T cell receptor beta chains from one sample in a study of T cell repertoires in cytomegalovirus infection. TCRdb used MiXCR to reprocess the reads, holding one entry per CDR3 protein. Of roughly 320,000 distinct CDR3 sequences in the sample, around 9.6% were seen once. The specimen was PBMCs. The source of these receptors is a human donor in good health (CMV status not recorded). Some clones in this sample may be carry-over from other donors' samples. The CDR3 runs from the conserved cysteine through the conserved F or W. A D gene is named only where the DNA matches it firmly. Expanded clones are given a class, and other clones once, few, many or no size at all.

CASLITGHGYTF	TGTGCCAGTTTAATAACAGGGCATGGCTACACCTTC	.	TRBV28	TRBJ1-2	.
CSADRGKEQYF	TGCAGTGCTGACAGGGGAAAAGAGCAGTACTTC	many	TRBV20-1	TRBJ2-7	TRBD1
CASSVPGQGARNQPQHF	TGTGCCAGCAGCGTCCCGGGACAGGGGGCGCGAAATCAGCCCCAGCATTTT	few	TRBV11-1	TRBJ1-5	TRBD1
CAISDRDGNSGNTIYF	TGTGCCATCAGTGACCGGGACGGGAACTCTGGAAACACCATATATTTT	.	TRBV10-3	TRBJ1-3	.
CSARDLRPSGIQYF	TGCAGTGCTAGAGATCTTCGTCCCAGCGGCATTCAGTACTTC	few	TRBV20-1	TRBJ2-4	.
CSVGPGTDYEQYF	TGCAGCGTCGGCCCTGGGACAGACTACGAGCAGTACTTC	once	TRBV29-1	TRBJ2-7	TRBD1
CASSSSRDEVPRNTIYF	TGTGCCAGCAGCTCCAGCAGGGACGAAGTTCCAAGAAACACCATATATTTT	many	TRBV7-9	TRBJ1-3	.
CSARSNSPLHF	TGCAGTGCTAGATCGAATTCACCCCTCCACTTT	many	TRBV20-1	TRBJ1-6	.
CASFGTASNTGELFF	TGTGCCAGTTTCGGAACAGCCTCGAACACCGGGGAGCTGTTTTTT	.	TRBV19	TRBJ2-2	.
CASSPRGETQYF	TGTGCCAGCAGCCCAAGGGGAGAGACCCAGTACTTC	many	TRBV14	TRBJ2-5	.
CASSSGDSAADTQYF	TGCGCCAGCAGCTCGGGGGACAGTGCAGCAGATACGCAGTATTTT	many	TRBV5-1	TRBJ2-3	.
CASSQDRGGDYNEQFF	TGTGCCAGCAGCCAAGATCGGGGGGGGGATTACAATGAGCAGTTCTTC	many	TRBV3-1	TRBJ2-1	TRBD2
CASPAAGNEQFF	TGTGCCAGCCCCGCCGCGGGCAATGAGCAGTTCTTC	few	TRBV2	TRBJ2-1	.
CSASPRRRVNTEAFF	TGCAGTGCTAGCCCTCGGCGAAGGGTGAACACTGAAGCTTTCTTT	few	TRBV20-1	TRBJ1-1	.
CASSYSSRGGNYGYTF	TGTGCCAGCAGTTACTCGAGTCGGGGCGGAAACTATGGCTACACCTTC	many	TRBV6-2/TRBV6-3	TRBJ1-2	.
CASRGTLPYNEQFF	TGTGCCAGCCGCGGGACACTGCCCTACAATGAGCAGTTCTTC	few	TRBV28	TRBJ2-1	.
CASSFRTGGDRTGELFF	TGTGCCAGCAGCTTCCGGACAGGGGGCGATCGCACCGGGGAGCTGTTTTTT	many	TRBV7-2	TRBJ2-2	TRBD1
CSVSGRGGTGELFF	TGCAGTGTCTCGGGCCGCGGAGGCACCGGGGAGCTGTTTTTT	few	TRBV20-1	TRBJ2-2	.
CASRTGTADPYNEQFF	TGTGCCAGTAGAACCGGGACAGCGGATCCCTACAATGAGCAGTTCTTC	many	TRBV19	TRBJ2-1	TRBD1
CASSLAGGVDTEAFF	TGTGCCAGCAGCTTAGCGGGGGGGGTGGACACTGAAGCTTTCTTT	many	TRBV7-2	TRBJ1-1	.
CASSPFGEVGTEAFF	TGTGCCAGCAGCCCCTTCGGGGAAGTCGGCACTGAAGCTTTCTTT	many	TRBV7-9	TRBJ1-1	.
CASSPLGANTQYF	TGTGCCAGCAGCCCGCTCGGGGCTAATACGCAGTATTTT	.	TRBV28	TRBJ2-3	.
CASSQEKNYGYTF	TGTGCCAGCAGCCAAGAAAAGAACTATGGCTACACCTTC	few	TRBV14	TRBJ1-2	.
CASSPVQNTEAFF	TGCGCCAGCAGCCCGGTCCAGAACACTGAAGCTTTCTTT	many	TRBV10-2	TRBJ1-1	.
CSASDSGTGVYGYTF	TGCAGTGCTAGTGATTCCGGGACAGGGGTCTATGGCTACACCTTC	.	TRBV20-1	TRBJ1-2	TRBD1
CSARDSTANTEAFF	TGCAGTGCTAGAGACTCGACAGCGAACACTGAAGCTTTCTTT	many	TRBV20-1	TRBJ1-1	.
CASSAPDRAKNIQYF	TGTGCCAGCAGCGCCCCCGACAGAGCCAAAAACATTCAGTACTTC	many	TRBV7-2	TRBJ2-4	.
CSARVRQGLSSYNSPLHF	TGCAGTGCTAGAGTCCGGCAGGGGCTGAGCTCCTATAATTCACCCCTCCACTTT	many	TRBV20-1	TRBJ1-6	.
CASRRTGELFF	TGTGCCAGCCGCCGTACCGGGGAGCTGTTTTTT	few	TRBV6-2/TRBV6-3	TRBJ2-2	.
CSARVGPTPYNEQFF	TGCAGTGCTAGAGTCGGACCAACACCCTACAATGAGCAGTTCTTC	few	TRBV20-1	TRBJ2-1	.
CASSAPDRGYYEQYF	TGTGCCAGCAGCGCCCCGGACAGGGGGTACTACGAGCAGTACTTC	many	TRBV7-2	TRBJ2-7	TRBD1
CASSYGGQNTGELFF	TGTGCCAGCAGTTACGGGGGACAGAACACCGGGGAGCTGTTTTTT	many	TRBV12-3/TRBV12-4	TRBJ2-2	.
CASSTRDRAIYEQYF	TGTGCCAGCAGCACAAGAGACAGGGCTATCTACGAGCAGTACTTC	many	TRBV7-6	TRBJ2-7	TRBD1
CASSSGALGTDTQYF	TGTGCCAGCAGCTCAGGGGCCCTGGGCACAGATACGCAGTATTTT	many	TRBV12-3/TRBV12-4	TRBJ2-3	.
CASSLGFTGELFF	TGTGCCAGCAGTTTGGGCTTTACCGGGGAGCTGTTTTTT	.	TRBV28	TRBJ2-2	.
CASSLKDTLHSGNTIYF	TGTGCCAGCAGCTTAAAAGACACCCTCCACTCTGGAAACACCATATATTTT	many	TRBV7-3	TRBJ1-3	.
CATPDISNYGYTF	TGTGCCACCCCGGACATATCTAACTATGGCTACACCTTC	many	TRBV28	TRBJ1-2	.
CASSLGQPFTEAFF	TGTGCCAGCAGCTTGGGACAGCCCTTCACTGAAGCTTTCTTT	few	TRBV5-5	TRBJ1-1	.
CASAPGGETQYF	TGTGCCAGCGCGCCAGGGGGAGAGACCCAGTACTTC	.	TRBV28	TRBJ2-5	TRBD1
CSASAGLLAKNIQYF	TGCAGTGCCTCAGCGGGATTACTAGCCAAAAACATTCAGTACTTC	many	TRBV20-1	TRBJ2-4	TRBD2
CASRGSFSQPSHVPSLTHNEQFF	TGTGCCAGCAGAGGTTCCTTCTCCCAGCCGTCTCACGTCCCGTCTCTTACACACAATGAGCAGTTCTTC	.	TRBV2	TRBJ2-1	.
CSVASGLEAFF	TGCAGCGTTGCGAGCGGGCTCGAAGCTTTCTTT	.	TRBV29-1	TRBJ1-1	.
CASSLTEAGLMGETQYF	TGTGCCAGCAGTTTGACAGAAGCGGGGCTTATGGGGGAGACCCAGTACTTC	many	TRBV28	TRBJ2-5	TRBD2
CASSGPGKNTEAFF	TGTGCCAGCAGTGGGCCCGGGAAGAACACTGAAGCTTTCTTT	many	TRBV28	TRBJ1-1	.